This is a list of T cell receptor beta chains from one sample in a study of CD8 T cells in Susac syndrome. One entry per CDR3 protein, called by TCRdb with MiXCR from the immunoSEQ multiplex PCR reads. The profile covers around 280,000 distinct CDR3 sequences, with 90% to 95% appearing a single time and 0.065% taken by the ten largest. The sample taken for sequencing was CD4+ T cells from PBMCs. The origin of the receptors is a human donor with multiple sclerosis. Both conserved end residues are trimmed from each CDR3. The size of a clone is reported for some rows only, either as once, few or many, or as a class for expanded clones.

clone_size	v_call	j_call	cdr3_aa
.	TRBV5-1	TRBJ1-1	ASSFLQGGTEAF
.	TRBV6-6	TRBJ2-3	ASSYDLTRRDTQY
.	TRBV5-1	TRBJ1-2	ASSEGTAPLANYGYT
.	TRBV19	TRBJ1-1	ASRSDGAANTEAF
once	TRBV5-1	TRBJ2-1	ASSWGLAGKSSNEQF
.	TRBV30	TRBJ2-3	AWSVGLAADTQY
.	TRBV19	TRBJ1-5	ASSIGPNQH
.	TRBV2	TRBJ2-1	ASRERSSYNEQF
.	TRBV5-5	TRBJ2-5	ASSTRSGETQY
.	TRBV27	TRBJ2-7	ASSVSRDTVRSEQY
.	TRBV30	TRBJ1-2	AWSGGIGSRNYGYT
.	TRBV12-3/TRBV12-4	TRBJ1-2	ASTPLYGYT
.	TRBV20-1	TRBJ1-2	SARPGRRDGGYT
.	TRBV6-1	TRBJ2-6	ASTLRLGTLSGANVLT
.	TRBV5-1	TRBJ2-2	ASGYGGYTGELF
.	TRBV12-3/TRBV12-4	TRBJ1-3	ASSRQGPLGNTIY
.	TRBV2	TRBJ1-1	ASSDREVGNTEAF
.	TRBV28	TRBJ2-1	ASSFSGPRNEQF
once	TRBV7-8	TRBJ1-1	ASSSPPTNTEAF
.	TRBV12-3/TRBV12-4	TRBJ1-1	ASRLTGAQSATEAF
.	TRBV19	TRBJ2-5	ASSMQGARRETQY
.	TRBV25-1	TRBJ1-4	ASSVGTFDEKLF
.	TRBV4-2	TRBJ2-4	ASSQMNQGTGNIQY
.	TRBV12-3/TRBV12-4	TRBJ1-1	ASSFGQAEAF
.	TRBV5-4	TRBJ2-3	ASSSSGRYTQY
.	TRBV29-1	TRBJ1-3	SVDGGAGNTIY
.	TRBV19	TRBJ1-5	ASSDSKQGPRNQPQH
.	TRBV29-1	TRBJ2-2	SVGRDTNTGELF
.	TRBV6-5	TRBJ2-1	ASSYSRVRSRGNEQF
.	TRBV20-1	TRBJ2-1	SASQEGPRNEQF
.	TRBV7-9	TRBJ2-4	ASSFLTGGRNPGDIQY